This T cell receptor beta chain was obtained from a study of blood T cell repertoires in COVID-19. Across the whole study: The United States, Italy and Spain were the sources of the acute and convalescent COVID-19 samples.

Sequenced by immunoSEQ multiplex PCR; TCRdb stores in-frame clones only, minus some. The top ten clones hold about 4.2% of a sample with approximately 280,000 clones, around 89% of them seen once. Germline-derived CDR1 and CDR2 are LNHDA and SQIVND (reference sequence). The CDR3 contains 14 residues. Trimming cost V 1 base and J 6 bases, with 12 bases left between them. The chain couples TRBV19 to TRBJ1-1; D unresolved. What was sequenced was peripheral blood. The clonotype originates from a middle-aged man with acute or convalescent COVID-19. The CDR3: CASSIGGVMAEAFF. CDR3 DNA sequence: TGTGCCAGTAGTATAGGCGGGGTAATGGCTGAAGCTTTCTTT.